One and the same sample provided the 12 T cell receptor beta chains below, sequenced in a study of blood T cell repertoires in COVID-19. Clones were sequenced by immunoSEQ multiplex PCR, and TCRdb holds only the in-frame ones, with some missing. The sample has 200,000 to 250,000 clones; around nine tenths are singletons. Sequenced sample: PBMCs or T cells enriched from blood (not recorded which). These receptors were taken from a woman in her fifties or sixties with acute COVID-19.

This chain connects TRBV6-5 to TRBJ1-1, with 8 bases lining up with TRBD1. Germline CDR1 reads MNHEY; CDR2 reads SVGAGI. This CDR3 is built from 14 residues. With 6 bases clipped from V and 0 bases from J, the junction kept 3 bases outside the gene matches. CDR3 amino acids: CASSMTGVNTEAFF. The CDR3 coding sequence is TGTGCCAGCAGCATGACAGGGGTGAACACTGAAGCTTTCTTT.

The rearrangement uses TRBV28 and TRBJ1-5; 7 nucleotides agree with TRBD1. Germline-derived CDR1 and CDR2 are MDHEN and SYDVKM. The CDR3 spans 16 residues. The trim removed 3 bases at V and 6 bases at J, leaving 11 bases unmatched. DNA for the CDR3: TGTGCCAGCAGTTTTGGGACAGCACCTCCGGGTCAGCCCCAGCATTTT. As protein: CASSFGTAPPGQPQHF.

The CDR3: CASSSGTTPNEQFF. The CDR3 nucleotides read TGTGCCAGCAGCTCTGGAACTACCCCCAATGAGCAGTTCTTC. The rearrangement joins TRBV7-3 to TRBJ2-1; D gene ambiguous. Germline CDR1 reads SGHTA; CDR2 reads FQGTGA. The CDR3 runs to 14 residues. Trimming removed 4 bases from V and 6 bases from J, with 13 bases in between. The variable domain in full, with the rest retrieved from reference TRBV7-3 and TRBJ2-1, is GAGVSQTPSNKVTEKGKYVELRCDPISGHTALYWYRQSLGQGPEFLIYFQGTGAADDSGLPNDRFFAVRPEGSVSTLKIQRTERGDSAVYLCASSSGTTPNEQFFGPGTRLTVL.

The chain combines TRBV5-1 with TRBJ2-1, with 7 bases identical to TRBD2. J was trimmed by 4 bases and V by 3 bases; bases with no gene match: 10. The CDR3 runs 16 residues. Germline CDR1 and CDR2: SGHRS and YFSETQ. CDR3 residues: CASSSLDGRDYNEQFF. The DNA for the CDR3 is TGCGCCAGCAGCTCCCTTGATGGGAGGGATTACAATGAGCAGTTCTTC.

The rearrangement joins TRBV10-3 to TRBJ1-5; D might be TRBD1 (5 bases). V lost 0 bases to trimming and J lost 2 bases, with 8 bases between them. Germline V gene data show CDR1 as ENHRY and CDR2 as SYGVKD. CDR3 length equals 15 residues. The CDR3: CAISESGVGNQPQHF. In DNA form, the CDR3 reads TGTGCCATCAGTGAGTCAGGGGTGGGCAATCAGCCCCAGCATTTT.

The CDR3 protein is CAWTIWQGHGYTF. Here the CDR3 DNA reads TGTGCCTGGACCATCTGGCAGGGCCATGGCTACACCTTC. The V and J genes are TRBV30 and TRBJ1-2; D is perhaps TRBD1 (5 bases). This CDR3 region has 13 residues. The V end was cut by 4 bases, the J end by 6 bases, with 15 bases between. The germline V gene has CDR1 GTSNPN and CDR2 SVGIG (reference sequence). Drawing the rest from reference TRBV30 and TRBJ1-2, the complete variable domain is SQTIHQWPATLVQPVGSPLSLECTVEGTSNPNLYWYRQAAGRGLQLLFYSVGIGQISSEVPQNLSASRPQDRQFILSSKKLLLSDSGFYLCAWTIWQGHGYTFGSGTRLTVV.

V is TRBV30 and J is TRBJ1-2; D gene unclear. Trimming shortened V by 5 bases and J by 4 bases, and 17 bases separated the two germline ends. From germline, CDR1 is GTSNPN and CDR2 SVGIG (reference sequence). This CDR3 has 14 residues. This chain's CDR3 is CAWYGSSLLYGYTF. Here the CDR3 DNA reads TGTGCCTGGTACGGGTCCAGCCTCCTCTATGGCTACACCTTC.

The gene calls are TRBV7-9 and TRBJ2-7; D is unclear. V was shortened by 5 bases and J by 6 bases, with 14 bases between the two germline ends. Germline V lookup: CDR1 SEHNR, CDR2 FQNEAQ (reference sequence). CDR3 length: 13 amino acids. CDR3 nucleotide sequence: TGTGCCAGCAGCCCCCCGAGCCGAGGCGAGCAGTACTTC. Protein product: CASSPPSRGEQYF.

The chain combines TRBV6-5 with TRBJ2-3, with a weak D call TRBD2 (6 bases). The CDR3 loop spans 13 amino acids. CDR1 is MNHEY, CDR2 SVGAGI, per germline. The V and J ends lost 7 bases and 3 bases respectively, with 11 bases between them. Here the CDR3 reads CASNGRGTDTQYF. In DNA, the CDR3 is TGTGCCAGCAACGGACGGGGGACAGATACGCAGTATTTT.

The rearrangement uses TRBV6-2 or TRBV6-3 and TRBJ1-5, with D tentatively TRBD1 (6 bases). This CDR3 has 15 residues. Germline loops: CDR1 MNHEY, CDR2 SVGEGT. V was trimmed by 5 bases and J by 4 bases, leaving 15 bases between them. The CDR3, as DNA: TGTGCCAGCAGTATACCGGGACATTATAATCAGCCCCAGCATTTT. Translated, it gives CASSIPGHYNQPQHF.

This chain links TRBV30 with TRBJ1-4, with 11 bases matching TRBD1. Unmatched junction bases numbered 10, after V lost 3 bases and J lost 7 bases. Germline-derived CDR1 and CDR2 are GTSNPN and SVGIG (reference sequence). This CDR3 region has 16 residues. The DNA of the CDR3 is TGTGCCTGGAGAACGGGACAGGGGGATATAAGTGAAAAACTGTTTTTT. Translating it yields CAWRTGQGDISEKLFF.

V usage is TRBV7-6 and J usage is TRBJ1-1; D perhaps matches TRBD1 (5 bases). Trimming took 4 bases from V and 1 from J, leaving 10 bases between them. CDR1 SGHVS and CDR2 FNYEAQ come from the germline V gene. The CDR3 loop spans 14 amino acids. The CDR3 nucleotides are TGTGCCAGCAGCTGGGGCCCTGCGAACACTGAAGCTTTCTTT. This translates into CASSWGPANTEAFF.